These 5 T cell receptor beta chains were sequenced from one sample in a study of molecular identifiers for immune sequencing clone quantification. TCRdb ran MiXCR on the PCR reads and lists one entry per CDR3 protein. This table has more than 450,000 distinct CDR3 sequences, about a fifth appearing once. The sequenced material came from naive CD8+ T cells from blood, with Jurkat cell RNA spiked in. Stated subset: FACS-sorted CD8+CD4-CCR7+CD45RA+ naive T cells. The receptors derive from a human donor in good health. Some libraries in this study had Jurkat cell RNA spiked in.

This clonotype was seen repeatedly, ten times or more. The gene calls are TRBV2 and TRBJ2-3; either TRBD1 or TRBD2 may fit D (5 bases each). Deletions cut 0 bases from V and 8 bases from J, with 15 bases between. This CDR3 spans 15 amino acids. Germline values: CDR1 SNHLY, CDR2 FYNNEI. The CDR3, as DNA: TGTGCCAGCAGTGAAGCGGGGGTGGGTCTGCGTACGCAGTATTTT. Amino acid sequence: CASSEAGVGLRTQYF.

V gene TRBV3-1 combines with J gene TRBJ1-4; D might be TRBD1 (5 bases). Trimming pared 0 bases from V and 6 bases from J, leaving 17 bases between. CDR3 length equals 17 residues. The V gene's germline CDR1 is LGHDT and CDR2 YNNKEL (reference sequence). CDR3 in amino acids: CASSQDDRGVFDEKLFF. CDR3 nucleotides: TGTGCCAGCAGCCAAGATGATCGGGGCGTTTTCGATGAAAAACTGTTTTTT.

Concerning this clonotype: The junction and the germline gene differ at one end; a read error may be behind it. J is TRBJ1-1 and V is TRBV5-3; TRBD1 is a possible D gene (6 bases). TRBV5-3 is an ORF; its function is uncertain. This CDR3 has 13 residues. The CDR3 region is CASSWGAHDEAFF. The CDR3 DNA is TGTGCCAGCAGCTGGGGGGCGCACGATGAAGCTTTCTTT.

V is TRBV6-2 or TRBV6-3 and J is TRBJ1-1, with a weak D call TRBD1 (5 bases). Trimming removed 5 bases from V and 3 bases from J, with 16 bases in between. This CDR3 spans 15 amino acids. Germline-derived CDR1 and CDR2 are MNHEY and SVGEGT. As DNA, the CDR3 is TGTGCCAGCAGTAACACAGGAGGGGCGTACACTGAAGCTTTCTTT. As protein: CASSNTGGAYTEAFF.

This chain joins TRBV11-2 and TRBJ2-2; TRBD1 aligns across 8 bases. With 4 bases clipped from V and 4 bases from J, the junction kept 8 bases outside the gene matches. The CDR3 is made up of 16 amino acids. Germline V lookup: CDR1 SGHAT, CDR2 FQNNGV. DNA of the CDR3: TGTGCCAGCAGCTCTCGGAACAGGGGGAGCACCGGGGAGCTGTTTTTT. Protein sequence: CASSSRNRGSTGELFF.